The present TCR beta chain was sequenced within a study of shared clonotypes between healthy human individuals. Study-wide results and limits: Richness estimates generally favored naive over memory subsets. Rarefaction showed sorted-subset sequencing was incomplete despite large depth. Roughly 5% of naive CD4 clonotypes were shared across a handful of donors.

From germline, CDR1 is SGHNT and CDR2 YYREEE (reference sequence). Trimming cost V 7 bases and J 3 bases, with 16 bases left between them. CDR3 length: 14 amino acids. Using immunoSEQ multiplex PCR, the repertoire was profiled, and TCRdb retains in-frame clones only, with some absent. The sample lists over 2 million clones; around 92% were seen once. Concerning this clone: Its cognate antigen is unknown.

The clonotype was recovered from a man between 18 and 35 years old in good health. Some clones in this sample may be carry-over from other donors' samples. The chain recombines TRBV5-4 with TRBJ1-1; D is possibly TRBD1 (5 bases). What was sequenced was naive CD4+ T cells from PBMCs. Subset indicated: CD45RA+ positively selected. Here the CDR3 reads CASGIVGGDTEAFF. Here the CDR3 DNA reads TGTGCCAGCGGCATTGTTGGGGGGGACACTGAAGCTTTCTTT.